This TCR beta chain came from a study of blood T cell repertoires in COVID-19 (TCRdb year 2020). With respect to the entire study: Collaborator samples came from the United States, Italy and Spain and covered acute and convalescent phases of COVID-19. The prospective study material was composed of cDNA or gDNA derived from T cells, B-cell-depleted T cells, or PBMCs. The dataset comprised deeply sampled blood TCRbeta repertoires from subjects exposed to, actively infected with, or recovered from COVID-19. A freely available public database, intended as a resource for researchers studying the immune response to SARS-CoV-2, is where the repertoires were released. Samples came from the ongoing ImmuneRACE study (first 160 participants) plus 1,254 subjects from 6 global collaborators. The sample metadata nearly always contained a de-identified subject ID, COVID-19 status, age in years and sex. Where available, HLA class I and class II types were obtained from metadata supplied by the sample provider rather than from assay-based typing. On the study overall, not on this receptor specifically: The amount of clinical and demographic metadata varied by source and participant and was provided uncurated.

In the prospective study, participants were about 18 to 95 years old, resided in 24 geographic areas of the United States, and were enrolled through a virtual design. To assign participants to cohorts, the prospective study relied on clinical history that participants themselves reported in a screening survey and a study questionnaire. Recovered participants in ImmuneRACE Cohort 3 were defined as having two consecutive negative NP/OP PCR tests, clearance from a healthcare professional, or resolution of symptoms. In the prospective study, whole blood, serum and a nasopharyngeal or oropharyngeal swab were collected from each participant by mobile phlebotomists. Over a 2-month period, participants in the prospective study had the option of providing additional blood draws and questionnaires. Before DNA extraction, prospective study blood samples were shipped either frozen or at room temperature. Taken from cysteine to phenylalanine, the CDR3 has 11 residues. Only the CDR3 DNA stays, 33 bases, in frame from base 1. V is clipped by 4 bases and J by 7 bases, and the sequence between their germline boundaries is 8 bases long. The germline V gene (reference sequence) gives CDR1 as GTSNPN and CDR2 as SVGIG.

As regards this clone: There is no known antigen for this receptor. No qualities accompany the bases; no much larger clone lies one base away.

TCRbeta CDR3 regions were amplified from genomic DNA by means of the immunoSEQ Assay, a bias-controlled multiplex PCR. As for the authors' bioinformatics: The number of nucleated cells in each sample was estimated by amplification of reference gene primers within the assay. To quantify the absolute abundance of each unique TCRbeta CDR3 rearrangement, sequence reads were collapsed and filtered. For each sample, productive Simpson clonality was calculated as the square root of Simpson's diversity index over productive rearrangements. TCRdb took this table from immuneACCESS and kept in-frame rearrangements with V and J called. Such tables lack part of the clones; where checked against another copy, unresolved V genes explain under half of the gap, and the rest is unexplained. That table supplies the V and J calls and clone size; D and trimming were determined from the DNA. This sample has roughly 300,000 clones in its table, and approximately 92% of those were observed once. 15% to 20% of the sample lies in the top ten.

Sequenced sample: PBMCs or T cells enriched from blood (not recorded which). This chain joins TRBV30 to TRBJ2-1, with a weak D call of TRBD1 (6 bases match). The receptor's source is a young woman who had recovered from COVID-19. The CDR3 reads CAWTTGNEQFF. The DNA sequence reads TGTGCCTGGACCACAGGGAATGAGCAGTTCTTC.